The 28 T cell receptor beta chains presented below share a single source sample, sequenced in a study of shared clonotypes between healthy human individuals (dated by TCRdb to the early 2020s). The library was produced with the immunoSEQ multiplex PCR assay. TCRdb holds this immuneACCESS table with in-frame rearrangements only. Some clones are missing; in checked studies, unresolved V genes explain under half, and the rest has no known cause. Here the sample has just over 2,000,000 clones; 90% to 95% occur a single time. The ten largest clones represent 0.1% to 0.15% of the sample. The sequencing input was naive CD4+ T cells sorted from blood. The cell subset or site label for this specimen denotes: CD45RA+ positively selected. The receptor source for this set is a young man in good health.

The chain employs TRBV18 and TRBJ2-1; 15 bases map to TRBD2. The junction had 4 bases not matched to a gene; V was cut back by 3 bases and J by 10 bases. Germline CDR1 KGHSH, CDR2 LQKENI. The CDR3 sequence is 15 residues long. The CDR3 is CASSPGLAGGSEQFF. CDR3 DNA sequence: TGTGCCAGCTCACCGGGACTAGCGGGAGGTTCGGAGCAGTTCTTC.

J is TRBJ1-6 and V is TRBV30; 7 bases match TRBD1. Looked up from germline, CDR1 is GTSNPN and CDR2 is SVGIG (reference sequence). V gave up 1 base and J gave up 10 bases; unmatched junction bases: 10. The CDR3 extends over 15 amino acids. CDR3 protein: CAWSGSTGPESPLHF. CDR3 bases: TGTGCCTGGAGTGGCTCGACAGGGCCCGAATCACCCCTCCACTTT.

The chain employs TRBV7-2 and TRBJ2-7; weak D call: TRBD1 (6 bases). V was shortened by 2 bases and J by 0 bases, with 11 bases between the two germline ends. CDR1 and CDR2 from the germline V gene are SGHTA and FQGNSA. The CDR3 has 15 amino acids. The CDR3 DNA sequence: TGTGCCAGCAGCTTAAGGGGACATCCCTCCTACGAGCAGTACTTC. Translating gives CASSLRGHPSYEQYF.

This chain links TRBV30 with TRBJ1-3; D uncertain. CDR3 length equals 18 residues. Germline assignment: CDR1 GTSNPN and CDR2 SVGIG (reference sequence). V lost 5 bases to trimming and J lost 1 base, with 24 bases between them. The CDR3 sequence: CAWEVSLDPLPSGNTIYF. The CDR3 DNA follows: TGTGCCTGGGAGGTTTCACTCGATCCCTTGCCTTCTGGAAACACCATATATTTT. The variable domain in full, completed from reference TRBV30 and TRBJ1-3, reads SQTIHQWPATLVQPVGSPLSLECTVEGTSNPNLYWYRQAAGRGLQLLFYSVGIGQISSEVPQNLSASRPQDRQFILSSKKLLLSDSGFYLCAWEVSLDPLPSGNTIYFGEGSWLTVV.

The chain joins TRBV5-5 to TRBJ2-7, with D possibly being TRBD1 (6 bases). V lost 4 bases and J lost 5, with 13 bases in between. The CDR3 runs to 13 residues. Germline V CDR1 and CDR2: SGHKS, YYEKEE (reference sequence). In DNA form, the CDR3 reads TGTGCCAGCAGCCCGCAGGGGAGCCACGAGCAGTACTTC. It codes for CASSPQGSHEQYF.

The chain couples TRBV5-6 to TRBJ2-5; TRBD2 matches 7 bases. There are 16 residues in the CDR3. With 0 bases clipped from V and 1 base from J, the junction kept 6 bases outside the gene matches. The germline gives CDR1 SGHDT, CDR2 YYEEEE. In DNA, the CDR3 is TGTGCCAGCAGCTTGGGACTAGCAGCGGTCCAAGAGACCCAGTACTTC. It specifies CASSLGLAAVQETQYF.

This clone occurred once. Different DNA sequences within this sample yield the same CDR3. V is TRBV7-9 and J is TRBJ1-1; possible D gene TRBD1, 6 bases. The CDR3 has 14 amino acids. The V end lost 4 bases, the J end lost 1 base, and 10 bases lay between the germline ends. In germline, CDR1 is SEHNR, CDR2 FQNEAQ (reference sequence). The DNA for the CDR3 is TGTGCCAGCAGCTCCAGGGGTGGGAACACTGAAGCTTTCTTT. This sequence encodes CASSSRGGNTEAFF.

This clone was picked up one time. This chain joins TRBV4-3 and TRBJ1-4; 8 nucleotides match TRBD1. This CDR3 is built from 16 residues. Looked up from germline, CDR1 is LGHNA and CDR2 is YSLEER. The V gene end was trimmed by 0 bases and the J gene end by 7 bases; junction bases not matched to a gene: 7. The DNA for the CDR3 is TGCGCCAGCAGCCAAGAGTTAAGCCAGGGGGCTGAAAAACTGTTTTTT. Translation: CASSQELSQGAEKLFF.

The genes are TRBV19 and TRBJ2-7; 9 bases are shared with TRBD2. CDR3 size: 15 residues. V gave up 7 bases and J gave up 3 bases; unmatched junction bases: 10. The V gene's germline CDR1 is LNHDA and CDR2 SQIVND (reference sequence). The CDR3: CASKDSGSLNYEQYF. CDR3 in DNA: TGTGCCAGTAAAGATAGCGGGAGCCTAAACTACGAGCAGTACTTC.

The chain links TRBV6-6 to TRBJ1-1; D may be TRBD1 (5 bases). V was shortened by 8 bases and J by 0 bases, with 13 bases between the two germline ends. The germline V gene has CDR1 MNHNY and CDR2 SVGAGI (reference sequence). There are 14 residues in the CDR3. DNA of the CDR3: TGTGCCAGCCAAACCCGGGGGATGAACACTGAAGCTTTCTTT. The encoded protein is CASQTRGMNTEAFF.

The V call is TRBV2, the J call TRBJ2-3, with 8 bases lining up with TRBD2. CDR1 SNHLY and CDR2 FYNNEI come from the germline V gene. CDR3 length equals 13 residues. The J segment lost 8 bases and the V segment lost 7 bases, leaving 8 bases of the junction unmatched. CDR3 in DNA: TGTGCCAGCAACGGGGGACTAGGGGGTACGCAGTATTTT. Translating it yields CASNGGLGGTQYF. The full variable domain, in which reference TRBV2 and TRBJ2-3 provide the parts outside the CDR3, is EPEVTQTPSHQVTQMGQEVILRCVPISNHLYFYWYRQILGQKVEFLVSFYNNEISEKSEIFDDQFSVERPDGSNFTLKIRSTKLEDSAMYFCASNGGLGGTQYFGPGTRLTVL.

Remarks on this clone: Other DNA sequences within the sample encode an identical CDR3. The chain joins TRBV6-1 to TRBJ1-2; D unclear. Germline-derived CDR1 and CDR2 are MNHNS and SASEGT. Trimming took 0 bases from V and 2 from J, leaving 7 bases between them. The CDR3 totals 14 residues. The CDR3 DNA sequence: TGTGCCAGCAGTGAAGCTGGAGTAAACTATGGCTACACCTTC. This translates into CASSEAGVNYGYTF.

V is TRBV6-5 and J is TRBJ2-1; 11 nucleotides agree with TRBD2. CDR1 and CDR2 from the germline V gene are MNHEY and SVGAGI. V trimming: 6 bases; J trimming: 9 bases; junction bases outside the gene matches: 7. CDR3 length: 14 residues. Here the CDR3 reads CASSLGLAGIEQFF. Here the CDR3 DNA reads TGTGCCAGCAGCCTAGGACTAGCGGGCATTGAGCAGTTCTTC.

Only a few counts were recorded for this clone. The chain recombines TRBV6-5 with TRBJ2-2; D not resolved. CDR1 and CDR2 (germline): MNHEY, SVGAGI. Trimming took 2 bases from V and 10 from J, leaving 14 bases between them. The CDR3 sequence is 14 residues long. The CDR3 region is CASSYDGRSSELFF. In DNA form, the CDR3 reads TGTGCCAGCAGTTACGATGGCAGGTCGTCGGAGCTGTTTTTT.

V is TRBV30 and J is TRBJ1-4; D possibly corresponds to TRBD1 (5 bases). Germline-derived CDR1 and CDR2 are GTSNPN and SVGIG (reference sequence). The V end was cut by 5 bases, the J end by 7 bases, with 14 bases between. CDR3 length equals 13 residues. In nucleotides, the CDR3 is TGTGCCTGGGCGGGATCCGACAGTGAAAAACTGTTTTTT. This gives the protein CAWAGSDSEKLFF. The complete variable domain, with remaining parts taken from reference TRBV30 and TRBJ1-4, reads SQTIHQWPATLVQPVGSPLSLECTVEGTSNPNLYWYRQAAGRGLQLLFYSVGIGQISSEVPQNLSASRPQDRQFILSSKKLLLSDSGFYLCAWAGSDSEKLFFGSGTQLSVL.

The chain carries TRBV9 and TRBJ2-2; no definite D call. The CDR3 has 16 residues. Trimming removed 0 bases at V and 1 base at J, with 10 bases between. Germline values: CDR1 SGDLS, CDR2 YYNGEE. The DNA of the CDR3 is TGTGCCAGCAGCGTAGTGGGGTCTGGGAACACCGGGGAGCTGTTTTTT. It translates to CASSVVGSGNTGELFF.

The CDR3 DNA follows: TGCGCCAGCAGAGAGCAGTCCGCCGTGGGTAATGAAAAACTGTTTTTT. It translates to CASREQSAVGNEKLFF. The genes are TRBV5-1 and TRBJ1-4; no firm D call. CDR3 length: 16 amino acids. Looked up from germline, CDR1 is SGHRS and CDR2 is YFSETQ. With 5 bases removed from V and 4 bases from J, the gap between germline ends came to 18 bases.

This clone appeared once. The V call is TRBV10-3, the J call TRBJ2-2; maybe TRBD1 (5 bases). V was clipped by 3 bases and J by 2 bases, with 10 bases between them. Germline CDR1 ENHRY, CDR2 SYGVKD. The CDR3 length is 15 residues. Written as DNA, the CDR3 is TGTGCCATCAGTGACCAGGGTAGAAACACCGGGGAGCTGTTTTTT. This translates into CAISDQGRNTGELFF.

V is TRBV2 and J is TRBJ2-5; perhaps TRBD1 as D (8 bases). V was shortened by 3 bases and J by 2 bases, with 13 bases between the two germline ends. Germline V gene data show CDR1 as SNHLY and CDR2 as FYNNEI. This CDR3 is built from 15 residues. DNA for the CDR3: TGTGCCAGCAGTGAGGGAGGGGACAGGCAAGAGACCCAGTACTTC. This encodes CASSEGGDRQETQYF.

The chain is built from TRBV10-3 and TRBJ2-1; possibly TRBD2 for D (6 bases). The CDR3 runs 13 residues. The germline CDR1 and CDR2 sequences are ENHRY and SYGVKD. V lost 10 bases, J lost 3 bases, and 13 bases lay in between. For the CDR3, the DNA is TGTGCCAACGCCCGGGACTTCTACAATGAGCAGTTCTTC. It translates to CANARDFYNEQFF.

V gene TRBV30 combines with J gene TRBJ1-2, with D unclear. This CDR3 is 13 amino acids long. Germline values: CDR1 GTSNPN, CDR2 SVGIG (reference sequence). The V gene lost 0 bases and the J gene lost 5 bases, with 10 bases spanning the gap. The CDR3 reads CAWSVIREYGYTF. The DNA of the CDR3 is TGTGCCTGGAGTGTTATTCGGGAGTATGGCTACACCTTC.

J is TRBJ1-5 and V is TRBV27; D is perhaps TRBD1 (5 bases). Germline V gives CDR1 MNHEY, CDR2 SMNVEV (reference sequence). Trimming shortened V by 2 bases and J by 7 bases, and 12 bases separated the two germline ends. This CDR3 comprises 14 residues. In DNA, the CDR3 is TGTGCCAGCAGTTTAGTCAGGGAAGGACAGCCCCAGCATTTT. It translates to CASSLVREGQPQHF.

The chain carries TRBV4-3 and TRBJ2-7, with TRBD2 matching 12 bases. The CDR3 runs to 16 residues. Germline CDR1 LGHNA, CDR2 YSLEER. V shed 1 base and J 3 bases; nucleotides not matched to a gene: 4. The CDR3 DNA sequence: TGCGCCAGCAGCCAAGCCCCGACTAGCGGGGGCTACGAGCAGTACTTC. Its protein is CASSQAPTSGGYEQYF.

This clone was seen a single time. CDR3: CASSQQQGNIQYF. The DNA for the CDR3 is TGTGCCAGCAGCCAACAACAGGGGAACATTCAGTACTTC. The chain has TRBV28 and TRBJ2-4, with 7 bases identical to TRBD1. Germline V CDR1 and CDR2: MDHEN, SYDVKM. This CDR3 contains 13 residues. Germline trimming cut 6 bases from V and 7 bases from J; bases unmatched to any gene: 6. Full variable domain (outside the CDR3, taken from reference TRBV28 and TRBJ2-4): DVKVTQSSRYLVKRTGEKVFLECVQDMDHENMFWYRQDPGLGLRLIYFSYDVKMKEKGDIPEGYSVSREKKERFSLILESASTNQTSMYLCASSQQQGNIQYFGAGTRLSVL.

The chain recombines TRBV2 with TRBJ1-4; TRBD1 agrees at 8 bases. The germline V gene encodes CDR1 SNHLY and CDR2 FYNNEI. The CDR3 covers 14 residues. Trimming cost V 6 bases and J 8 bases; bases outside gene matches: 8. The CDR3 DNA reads TGTGCCAGCAGCAACAGGGGGGCGGCCGAAAAACTGTTTTTT. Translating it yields CASSNRGAAEKLFF.

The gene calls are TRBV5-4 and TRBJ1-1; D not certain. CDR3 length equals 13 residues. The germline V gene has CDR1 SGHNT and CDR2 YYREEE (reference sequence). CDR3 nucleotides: TGTGCGAGTCGGACGGGCATGAACACTGAAGCTTTCTTT. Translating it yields CASRTGMNTEAFF.

CDR3 region: CASSYGRTRNTEAFF. The CDR3 DNA follows: TGTGCCAGCAGCTACGGGAGAACCCGGAACACTGAAGCTTTCTTT. J is TRBJ1-1 and V is TRBV2; D call uncertain. CDR1 and CDR2 (germline): SNHLY, FYNNEI. The V end was cut by 6 bases, the J end by 1 base, with 15 bases between. The CDR3 consists of 15 residues.

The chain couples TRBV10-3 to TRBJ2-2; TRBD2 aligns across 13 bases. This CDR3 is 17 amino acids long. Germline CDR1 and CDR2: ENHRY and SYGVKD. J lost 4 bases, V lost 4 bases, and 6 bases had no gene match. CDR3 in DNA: TGTGCCATCAGTGCACTAGCGGGAGGGCCGGGCACCGGGGAGCTGTTTTTT. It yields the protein CAISALAGGPGTGELFF.